One and the same sample provided the 2 T cell receptor beta chains below, sequenced in a study of T cells in Graves' hyperthyroidism and ophthalmopathy. Amplified TCR beta CDR3 regions derived from RNA transcripts. Using the HTBI primer set, a first-round RT-PCR was run on the TCR CDR3. TCRdb reprocessed the multiplex PCR reads with MiXCR, giving one entry per CDR3 protein. The data hold roughly 300,000 distinct CDR3 sequences, with roughly 14% observed a single time. Source material: blood. The origin of the receptors is a woman in her twenties or thirties with Graves' hyperthyroidism.

This rearrangement joins TRBV30 to TRBJ1-5; a weak D match, TRBD1 (5 bases). V dropped 1 base and J dropped 4 bases, with 11 bases sitting between them. The V gene's germline CDR1 is GTSNPN and CDR2 SVGIG (reference sequence). The CDR3 covers 14 residues. The CDR3 spells CAWSAQERNQPQHF. The DNA of the CDR3 is TGTGCCTGGAGTGCACAGGAGCGGAATCAGCCCCAGCATTTT.

Ten or more counts support this clonotype. The rearrangement joins TRBV12-3 or TRBV12-4 to TRBJ1-1; a weak D match, TRBD1 (5 bases). Deletions cut 3 bases from V and 1 base from J, with 9 bases between. The CDR3 sequence is 14 residues long. In DNA form, the CDR3 reads TGTGCCAGCAGTTTCACGACAGAGAACACTGAAGCTTTCTTT. Protein product: CASSFTTENTEAFF.